This T cell receptor (beta chain) was captured in a study of radiation and T cells in renal cell carcinoma. Study findings and constraints: In blood, top tumor clones expanded by 2 weeks, shrinking by 4.

Using immunoSEQ multiplex PCR, the repertoire was profiled, and TCRdb retains in-frame clones only, with some absent. The table lists 130,000 or so clones, 83% of them singletons. Time point given: baseline pretreatment blood. Treatment meaning: 15 Gy SBRT to primary tumor, nephrectomy 4 weeks later. After SBRT, blood was collected at 2 and 4 weeks, plus baseline. The patient's renal cell carcinoma had clear cell pathology. Trimming stripped 3 bases from V and 1 base from J, with 10 bases between. CDR3 size: 15 residues. The germline V gene encodes CDR1 MRHNA and CDR2 SNTAGT. Comments on this clone: Its cognate antigen is unknown.

The sequencing here drew on blood, taken from a patient whose treatment included radiotherapy and nephrectomy. V is TRBV6-4 and J is TRBJ1-3; D remains unclear. The clonotype originates from a woman aged 45-65 years with renal cell carcinoma. The CDR3 loop is CASSESSESGNTIYF. The CDR3 nucleotides are TGTGCCAGCAGTGAAAGTAGTGAATCTGGAAACACCATATATTTT.